These 3 T cell receptor beta chains came from one sample sequenced in a study of blood T cell repertoires in COVID-19. Generated by immunoSEQ multiplex PCR, the TCRdb table keeps only in-frame clones and is missing some. The data contain 110,000 to 150,000 clones, roughly 84% of them singletons. Material for sequencing was peripheral blood. The source of these receptors is a man between 60 and 75 years old with active or convalescent COVID-19.

J is TRBJ2-7 and V is TRBV5-1; D might be TRBD1 (6 bases). CDR1 SGHRS and CDR2 YFSETQ come from the germline V gene. The CDR3 contains 13 residues. Trimming cost V 0 bases and J 7 bases, with 11 bases left between them. DNA for the CDR3: TGCGCCAGCAGCTTGGCAGGGGTAGGAGAGCAGTACTTC. This gives the protein CASSLAGVGEQYF.

In this sample, this clone turned up once. This chain uses TRBV6-5 with TRBJ2-7; 8 bases line up with TRBD1. The V gene end was trimmed by 5 bases and the J gene end by 1 base; junction bases not matched to a gene: 1. The CDR3 has 13 amino acids. From germline, CDR1 is MNHEY and CDR2 SVGAGI. CDR3 bases: TGTGCCAGCAGTAGGACAGGGTCCTACGAGCAGTACGTC. Its protein is CASSRTGSYEQYV.

This clone was observed a few times. The chain has TRBV6-5 and TRBJ1-6, with 9 bases identical to TRBD1. Trimming removed 4 bases from V and 9 bases from J; junction bases left unmatched: 7. The CDR3 spans 15 residues. Germline V gene lookup returns CDR1 MNHEY and CDR2 SVGAGI. CDR3 amino acids: CASSSTGTGTSPLHF. CDR3 nucleotide sequence: TGTGCCAGCAGTTCAACCGGGACAGGGACTTCACCCCTCCACTTT.